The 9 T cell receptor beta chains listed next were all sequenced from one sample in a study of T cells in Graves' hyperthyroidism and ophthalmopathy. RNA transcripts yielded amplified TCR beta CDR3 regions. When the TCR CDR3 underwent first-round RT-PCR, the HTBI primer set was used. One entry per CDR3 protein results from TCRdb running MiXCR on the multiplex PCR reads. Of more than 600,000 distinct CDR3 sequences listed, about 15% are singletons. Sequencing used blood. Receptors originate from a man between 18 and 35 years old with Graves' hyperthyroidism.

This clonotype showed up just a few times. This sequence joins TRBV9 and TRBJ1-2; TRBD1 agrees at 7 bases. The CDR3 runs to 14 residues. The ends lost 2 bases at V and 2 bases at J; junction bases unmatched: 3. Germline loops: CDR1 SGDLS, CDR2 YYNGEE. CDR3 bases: TGTGCCAGCAGCGTTATGACAGGGAACTATGGCTACACCTTC. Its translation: CASSVMTGNYGYTF.

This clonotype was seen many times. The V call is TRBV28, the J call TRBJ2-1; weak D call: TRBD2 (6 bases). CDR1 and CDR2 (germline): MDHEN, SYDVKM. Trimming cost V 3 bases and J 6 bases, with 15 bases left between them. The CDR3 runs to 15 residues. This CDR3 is CASSFLARAPNEQFF. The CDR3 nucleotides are TGTGCCAGCAGTTTCCTAGCGCGAGCCCCCAATGAGCAGTTCTTC.

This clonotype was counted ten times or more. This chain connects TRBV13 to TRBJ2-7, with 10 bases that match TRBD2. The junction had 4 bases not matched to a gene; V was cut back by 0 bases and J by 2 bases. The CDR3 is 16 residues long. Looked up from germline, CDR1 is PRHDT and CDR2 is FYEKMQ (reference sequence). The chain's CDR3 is CASSLGGTSEAYEQYF. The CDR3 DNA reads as TGTGCCAGCAGCTTAGGGGGGACTAGCGAAGCCTACGAGCAGTACTTC.

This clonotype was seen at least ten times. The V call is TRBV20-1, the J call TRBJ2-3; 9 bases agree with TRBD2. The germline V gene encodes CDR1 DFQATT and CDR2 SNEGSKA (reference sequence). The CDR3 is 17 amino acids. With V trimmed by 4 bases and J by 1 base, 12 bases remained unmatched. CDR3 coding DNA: TGCAGTGCTACGAGACCGATAGCGGGAGAGCGCACAGATACGCAGTATTTT. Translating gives CSATRPIAGERTDTQYF.

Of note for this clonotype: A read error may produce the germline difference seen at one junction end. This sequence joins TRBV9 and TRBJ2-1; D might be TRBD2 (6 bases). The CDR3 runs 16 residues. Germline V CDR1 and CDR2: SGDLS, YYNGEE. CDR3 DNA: TGTGCCAGCAGCTTTCTTAGCGGAGCCGCCTACAATGGGCAGTTCTTC. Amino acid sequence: CASSFLSGAAYNGQFF.

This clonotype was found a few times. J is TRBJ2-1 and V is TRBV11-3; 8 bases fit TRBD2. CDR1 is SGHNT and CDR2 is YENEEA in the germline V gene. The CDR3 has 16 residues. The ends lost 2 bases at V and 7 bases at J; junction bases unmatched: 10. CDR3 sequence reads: CASSLYESGRVNEQFF. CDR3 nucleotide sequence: TGTGCCAGCAGCTTATATGAGAGCGGGAGAGTTAATGAGCAGTTCTTC.

Here the CDR3 DNA reads TGTGCCACCAGGGGGGAGGCTCCTCCAGATACGCAGTATTTT. Translated: CATRGEAPPDTQYF. The chain couples TRBV24-1 to TRBJ2-3, with D possibly TRBD2 on 6 matching bases. Trimming cost V 7 bases and J 4 bases, with 14 bases left between them. CDR3 length: 14 amino acids. The germline V gene encodes CDR1 KGHDR and CDR2 SFDVKD.

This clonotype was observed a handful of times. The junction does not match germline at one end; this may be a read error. The DNA of the CDR3 is TGCAGTCCTAGGGGGGCAGCTGACCTCACCGGGGAGCTGTTTTTT. Its translation is CSPRGAADLTGELFF. The chain recombines TRBV20-1 with TRBJ2-2; D could derive from TRBD1 or TRBD2 (6 bases each). The CDR3 spans 15 residues. Germline loops: CDR1 DFQATT, CDR2 SNEGSKA (reference sequence).

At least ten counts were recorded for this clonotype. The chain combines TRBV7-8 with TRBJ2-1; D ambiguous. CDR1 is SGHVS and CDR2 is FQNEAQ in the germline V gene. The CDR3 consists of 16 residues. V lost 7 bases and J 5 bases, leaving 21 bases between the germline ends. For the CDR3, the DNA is TGTGCCAGCACCATCAGAGGCCCAACCTTCCACAATGAGCAGTTCTTC. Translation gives CASTIRGPTFHNEQFF.